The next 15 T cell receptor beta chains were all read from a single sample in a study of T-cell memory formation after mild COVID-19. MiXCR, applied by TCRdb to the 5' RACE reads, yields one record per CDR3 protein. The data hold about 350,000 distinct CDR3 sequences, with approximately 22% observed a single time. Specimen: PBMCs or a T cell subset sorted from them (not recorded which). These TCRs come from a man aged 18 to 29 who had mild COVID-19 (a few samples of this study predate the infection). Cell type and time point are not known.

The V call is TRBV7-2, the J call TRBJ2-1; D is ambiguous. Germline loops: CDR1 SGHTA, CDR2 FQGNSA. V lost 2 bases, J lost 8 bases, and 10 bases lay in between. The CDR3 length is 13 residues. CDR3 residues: CASSLTPWYEQFF. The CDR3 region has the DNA TGTGCCAGCAGCTTAACCCCCTGGTATGAGCAGTTCTTC.

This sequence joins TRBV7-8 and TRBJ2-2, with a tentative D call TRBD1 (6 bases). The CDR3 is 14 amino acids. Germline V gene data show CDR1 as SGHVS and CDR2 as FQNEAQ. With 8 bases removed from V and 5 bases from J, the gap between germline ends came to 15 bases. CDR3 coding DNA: TGTGCCAGCGGACAGTTACCCCGAACCGGGGAGCTGTTTTTT. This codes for CASGQLPRTGELFF.

This chain's CDR3 is CASRQQGYSNQPQHF. CDR3 sequence (DNA): TGTGCCAGCCGGCAACAGGGGTATAGCAATCAGCCCCAGCATTTT. The rearrangement uses TRBV7-2 and TRBJ1-5; 7 positions match TRBD1. Germline loops: CDR1 SGHTA, CDR2 FQGNSA. V was pared by 8 bases and J by 0 bases, with 7 bases of the junction left unmatched. The CDR3 consists of 15 residues.

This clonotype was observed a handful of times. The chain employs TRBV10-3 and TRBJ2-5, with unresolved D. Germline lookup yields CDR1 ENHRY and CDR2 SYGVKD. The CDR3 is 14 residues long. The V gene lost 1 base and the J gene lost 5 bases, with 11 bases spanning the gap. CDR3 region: CAISEFRDGETQYF. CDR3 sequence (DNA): TGTGCCATCAGTGAGTTTCGTGACGGGGAGACCCAGTACTTC.

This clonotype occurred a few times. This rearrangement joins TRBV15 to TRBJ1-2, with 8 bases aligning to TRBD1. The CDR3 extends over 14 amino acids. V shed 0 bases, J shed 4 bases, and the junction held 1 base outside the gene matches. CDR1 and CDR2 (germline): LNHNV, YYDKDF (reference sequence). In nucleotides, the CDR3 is TGTGCCACCAGCAGAGAACAGGGGGGCTATGGCTACACCTTC. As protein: CATSREQGGYGYTF.

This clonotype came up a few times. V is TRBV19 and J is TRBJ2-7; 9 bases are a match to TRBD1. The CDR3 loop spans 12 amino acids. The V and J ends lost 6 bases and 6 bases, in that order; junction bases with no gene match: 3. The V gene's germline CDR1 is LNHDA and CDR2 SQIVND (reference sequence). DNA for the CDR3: TGTGCCAGTAGGGACAGGGGCCGCGAGCAGTACTTC. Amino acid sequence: CASRDRGREQYF.

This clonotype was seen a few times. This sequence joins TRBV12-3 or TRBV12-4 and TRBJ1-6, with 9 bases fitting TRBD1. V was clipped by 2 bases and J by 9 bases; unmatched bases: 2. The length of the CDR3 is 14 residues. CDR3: CASSLRQGGSPLHF. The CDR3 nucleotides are TGTGCCAGCAGTTTAAGACAGGGGGGTTCACCCCTCCACTTT.

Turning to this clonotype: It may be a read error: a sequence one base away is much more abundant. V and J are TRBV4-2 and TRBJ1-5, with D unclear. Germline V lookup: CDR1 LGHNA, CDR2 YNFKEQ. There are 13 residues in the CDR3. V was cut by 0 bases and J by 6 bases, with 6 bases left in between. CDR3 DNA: TGTGCCAGCAGCCAAGATTCCCTTCAGCCCCAGCATTTT. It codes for CASSQDSLQPQHF.

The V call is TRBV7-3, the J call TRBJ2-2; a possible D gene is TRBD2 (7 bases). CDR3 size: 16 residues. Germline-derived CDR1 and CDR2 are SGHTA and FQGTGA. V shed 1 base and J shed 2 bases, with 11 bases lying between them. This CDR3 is CASSLRAGANTGELFF. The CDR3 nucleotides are TGTGCCAGCAGCTTAAGGGCGGGGGCCAACACCGGGGAGCTGTTTTTT.

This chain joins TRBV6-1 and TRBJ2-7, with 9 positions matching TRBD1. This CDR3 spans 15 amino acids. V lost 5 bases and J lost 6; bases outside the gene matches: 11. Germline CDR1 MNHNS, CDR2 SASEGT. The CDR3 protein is CASSFRGQGPPEQYF. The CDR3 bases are TGTGCCAGCAGTTTCCGGGGACAGGGTCCGCCCGAGCAGTACTTC.

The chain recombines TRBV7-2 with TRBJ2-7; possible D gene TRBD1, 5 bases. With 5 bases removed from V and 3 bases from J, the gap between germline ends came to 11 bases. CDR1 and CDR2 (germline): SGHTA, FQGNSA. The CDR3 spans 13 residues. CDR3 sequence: CASSQTEIYEQYF. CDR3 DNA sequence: TGTGCCAGCAGCCAGACAGAGATCTACGAGCAGTACTTC.

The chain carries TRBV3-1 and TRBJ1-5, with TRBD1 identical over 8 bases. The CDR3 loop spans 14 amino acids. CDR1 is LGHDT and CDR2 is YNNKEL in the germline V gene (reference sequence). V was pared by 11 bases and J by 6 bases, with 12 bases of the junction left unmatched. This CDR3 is CAATSTGAGQPQHF. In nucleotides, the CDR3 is TGTGCCGCGACGTCGACAGGGGCGGGTCAGCCCCAGCATTTT.

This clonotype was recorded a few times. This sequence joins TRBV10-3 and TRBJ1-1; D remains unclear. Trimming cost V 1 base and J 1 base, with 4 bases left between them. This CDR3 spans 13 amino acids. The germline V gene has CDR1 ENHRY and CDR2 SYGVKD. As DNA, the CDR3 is TGTGCCATCAGTGAGTGGGAGAACACTGAAGCTTTCTTT. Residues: CAISEWENTEAFF.

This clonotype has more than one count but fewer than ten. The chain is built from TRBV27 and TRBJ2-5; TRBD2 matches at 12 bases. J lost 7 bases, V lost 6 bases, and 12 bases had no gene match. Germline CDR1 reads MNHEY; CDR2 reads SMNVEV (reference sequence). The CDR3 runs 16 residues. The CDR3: CASRGARTSGELTQYF. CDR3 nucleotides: TGTGCCAGCAGGGGGGCTAGGACTAGCGGGGAGTTGACCCAGTACTTC.

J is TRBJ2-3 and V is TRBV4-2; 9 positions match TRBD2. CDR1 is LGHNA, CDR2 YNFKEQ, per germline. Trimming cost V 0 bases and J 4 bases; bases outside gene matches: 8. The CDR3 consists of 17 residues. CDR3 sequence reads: CASSQEGRGGLSDTQYF. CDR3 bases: TGTGCCAGCAGCCAAGAAGGGCGGGGGGGCCTCTCAGATACGCAGTATTTT.